This T cell receptor (beta chain) emerged from a study of human T cells and chemical hapten exposure. Study background: DPC at 2% was the sensitizing agent, placed on roughly 2 cm by roughly 2 cm of upper inner arm skin. The study traced per-sample TCR yield variation mainly to small differences in pooled library volumes.

V lost 1 base and J 7 bases, leaving 11 bases between the germline ends. The CDR3 is 13 amino acids. Germline CDR1 is LGHNA and CDR2 is YSLEER. The time point is: patch test 1, 2 weeks after DPC sensitization. Treatment here: therapeutic diphenylcyclopropenone sensitization with weekly scalp DPC. This clonotype was observed a handful of times. Individual cDNA molecules had unique molecular identifiers attached to them by the library. One entry per CDR3 protein results from TCRdb running MiXCR on the RACE reads. The data contain about 360,000 distinct CDR3 sequences, roughly 6.9% of them singletons. The receptor's source is a woman in her late teens or twenties with alopecia areata. Some clones in this sample may be carry-over from other donors' samples. This chain links TRBV4-3 with TRBJ2-7; D uncertain. The input for sequencing was whole blood, taken in connection with sensitization to the hapten diphenylcyclopropenone (DPC). The CDR3 protein is CASSQGLKEEQYF. DNA of the CDR3: TGCGCCAGCAGCCAAGGACTTAAGGAAGAGCAGTACTTC.